This T cell receptor (beta chain) appears in the sequencing data of a study of blood T cell repertoires in COVID-19. The wider study: Collection of acute and convalescent COVID-19 samples took place in the United States, Italy and Spain. Sources were T cells, B-cell-depleted T cells, or PBMCs; the material itself was cDNA or gDNA.

Study processing details: Using reference gene primer amplification, nucleated cell counts were estimated. The table came from immunoSEQ multiplex PCR; TCRdb's copy has only in-frame clones and leaves some out. V, J and clone size derive from that table, while D and trimming were established from the DNA sequence. Among 100,000 to 150,000 clones listed, around 90% were seen once. Germline values: CDR1 SEHNR, CDR2 FQNEAQ (reference sequence). The length of the CDR3 is 15 residues. V was shortened by 3 bases and J by 5 bases, with 13 bases between the two germline ends. This chain links TRBV7-9 with TRBJ2-2; D ambiguous. The sample taken for sequencing was peripheral blood. The clonotype originates from a man aged 45-65 years with COVID-19, enrolled during active disease. DNA for the CDR3: TGTGCCAGCAGCTTTGATATCCCCGGGACCGGGGAGCTGTTTTTT. Protein sequence: CASSFDIPGTGELFF. The complete variable domain, with remaining parts taken from reference TRBV7-9 and TRBJ2-2, reads DTGVSQNPRHKITKRGQNVTFRCDPISEHNRLYWYRQTLGQGPEFLTYFQNEAQLEKSRLLSDRFSAERPKGSFSTLEIQRTEQGDSAMYLCASSFDIPGTGELFFGEGSRLTVL.